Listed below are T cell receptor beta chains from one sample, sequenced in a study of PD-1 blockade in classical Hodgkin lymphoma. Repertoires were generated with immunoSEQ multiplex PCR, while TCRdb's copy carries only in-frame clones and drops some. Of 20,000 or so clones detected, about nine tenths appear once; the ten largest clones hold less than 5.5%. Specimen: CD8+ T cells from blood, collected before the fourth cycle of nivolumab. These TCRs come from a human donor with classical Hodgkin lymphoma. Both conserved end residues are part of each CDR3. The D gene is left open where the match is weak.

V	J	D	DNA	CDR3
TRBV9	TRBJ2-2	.	TGTGCCAGCAGCGCCCCTATGGGGGGCCCGAACACCGGGGAGCTGTTTTTT	CASSAPMGGPNTGELFF
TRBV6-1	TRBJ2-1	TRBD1	TGTGCCAGCAGTGAAGAAGGATGGTTAATTAGGACAGGGGGAAATGAGCAGTTCTTC	CASSEEGWLIRTGGNEQFF
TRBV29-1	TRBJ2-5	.	TGCAGCGTTGATTCAGGGAGATCGGAGACCCAGTACTTC	CSVDSGRSETQYF
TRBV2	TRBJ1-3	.	TGTGCCAGCAGTACTCCTACAGGGAGCGCTGGAAACACCATATATTTT	CASSTPTGSAGNTIYF
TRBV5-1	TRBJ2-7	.	TGCGCCAGCAGCTTCGAAGGGAGATACTACGAGCAGTACTTC	CASSFEGRYYEQYF
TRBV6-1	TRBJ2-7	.	TGTGCCAGCAGCCCGGGACTTCGATACGAGCAGTACTTC	CASSPGLRYEQYF
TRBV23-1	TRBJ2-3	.	TGCGCCAGCAGTCAATTCGGGCAGGGCTACACAGATACGCAGTATTTT	CASSQFGQGYTDTQYF
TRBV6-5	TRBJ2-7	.	TGTGCCAGCAGTTACGGGGTACCAGTGAGGAACTACGAGCAGTACTTC	CASSYGVPVRNYEQYF
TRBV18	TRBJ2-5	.	TGTGCCAGCTCACCTACGGGAGCCACTGGGGAGACCCAGTACTTC	CASSPTGATGETQYF
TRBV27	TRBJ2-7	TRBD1	TGTGCCAGCAGGGGGGACAGGGTGGACGAGCAGTACTTC	CASRGDRVDEQYF
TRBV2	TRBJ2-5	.	TGTGCCAGCAGCAACCGATTTCGGACAGAGCAAGAGACCCAGTACTTC	CASSNRFRTEQETQYF
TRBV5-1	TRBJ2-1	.	TGCGCCAGCAGCCCCGGGGGGCGGGAGATAGGTTACAATGAGCAGTTCTTC	CASSPGGREIGYNEQFF